This T cell receptor beta chain was recorded in a study of PD-L1 blockade in urothelial cancer. This sample's time point: pretreatment peripheral blood. Patients' cancers were locally advanced or metastatic urothelial carcinomas. Per the germline V gene, CDR1 is MNHEY and CDR2 is SVGAGI. V was shortened by 0 bases and J by 1 base, with 4 bases between the two germline ends. There are 14 residues in the CDR3. The protocol was immunoSEQ multiplex PCR, while the TCRdb copy is restricted to in-frame clones and leaves out a portion. The repertoire has 40,000 or so clones, about nine tenths of them found once; the top ten carry roughly 10%.

This rearrangement joins TRBV6-5 to TRBJ1-5; D is undetermined. This sequence originates from an older woman with urothelial cancer. Sequencing was performed on PBMCs, taken around atezolizumab (anti-PD-L1) treatment. The DNA for the CDR3 is TGTGCCAGCAGTTACTCAGCAAGCAATCAGCCCCAGCATTTT. Amino acids: CASSYSASNQPQHF.